One and the same sample provided the 11 T cell receptor beta chains below, sequenced in a study of blood T cell repertoires in COVID-19. Data came from immunoSEQ multiplex PCR; TCRdb stores just in-frame clones and leaves some out. The profile covers 110,000 to 150,000 clones, with around 77% appearing a single time and roughly 8.7% taken by the ten largest. The material sequenced was peripheral blood. These receptors came from a man aged 50 or older with active or convalescent COVID-19.

The rearrangement joins TRBV24-1 to TRBJ1-6, with D perhaps matching TRBD1 (5 bases). Germline loops: CDR1 KGHDR, CDR2 SFDVKD. Trimming removed 9 bases from V and 5 bases from J, with 13 bases in between. This CDR3 contains 14 residues. CDR3 sequence: CATRGDWDNSPLHF. The CDR3 DNA reads as TGTGCCACCCGGGGGGACTGGGATAATTCACCCCTCCACTTT.

This clone was seen once. The rearrangement links TRBV27 to TRBJ2-7, with D possibly matching TRBD2 (6 bases). The CDR3 spans 14 residues. Trimming cost V 2 bases and J 2 bases, with 10 bases left between them. CDR1 is MNHEY, CDR2 SMNVEV, per germline (reference sequence). For the CDR3, the DNA is TGTGCCAGCAGTTTAGCGGGACCACCCTACGAGCAGTACTTC. Residues: CASSLAGPPYEQYF.

The rearrangement links TRBV4-2 to TRBJ2-3, with D uncertain. Germline CDR1 is LGHNA and CDR2 is YNFKEQ. The CDR3 totals 15 residues. V gave up 0 bases and J gave up 6 bases, with 13 bases separating them. The CDR3 DNA reads TGTGCCAGCAGCCAAGATGCTCGGGTGGGTGATACGCAGTATTTT. Protein: CASSQDARVGDTQYF.

This chain uses TRBV21-1 with TRBJ2-6; TRBD1 is the table's D call and was not checked against the DNA. TRBV21-1 is tagged as a pseudogene. CDR3 length: 19 amino acids. The CDR3 region has the DNA TGTGCCAGCGGATGGACAGGGGGCTTCTACGACTCTGGGGCCAACGTCCTGACTTTC. Its translation: CASGWTGGFYDSGANVLTF.

This clone was observed a handful of times. CDR3 coding DNA: TGTGCCAGCAGTTTAGACCCCGGGACAGGGGAAAATCAGCCCCAGCATTTT. This codes for CASSLDPGTGENQPQHF. This chain joins TRBV28 and TRBJ1-5; TRBD1 aligns across 10 bases. CDR1 is MDHEN and CDR2 is SYDVKM in the germline V gene. With V trimmed by 2 bases and J by 4 bases, 8 bases remained unmatched. CDR3 length: 17 amino acids.

Many counts were recorded for this clone. Written as DNA, the CDR3 is TGTGCCAGCAGTCTTCAAAGTCTTTTCGCGGGAGTTAGGGATACGCAGTATTTT. It codes for CASSLQSLFAGVRDTQYF. J is TRBJ2-3 and V is TRBV27; the match to TRBD2 covers 7 bases. Germline CDR1 reads MNHEY; CDR2 reads SMNVEV (reference sequence). This CDR3 comprises 18 residues. V shed 5 bases and J 6 bases; nucleotides not matched to a gene: 20.

V is TRBV7-9 and J is TRBJ2-3; no definite D call. Germline V lookup: CDR1 SEHNR, CDR2 FQNEAQ (reference sequence). V was shortened by 1 base and J by 0 bases, with 5 bases between the two germline ends. This CDR3 is 14 amino acids long. CDR3 region: CASSLGASTDTQYF. The CDR3 nucleotides read TGTGCCAGCAGCTTAGGGGCCAGCACAGATACGCAGTATTTT.

The chain employs TRBV7-6 and TRBJ2-3; 8 bases line up with TRBD1. CDR1 is SGHVS, CDR2 FNYEAQ, per germline. This CDR3 is built from 15 residues. After removal of 5 bases from V and 2 bases from J, the junction contained 6 bases not matched to a gene. The CDR3 bases are TGTGCCAGCAGCCTACGGACAGGGCTCACAGATACGCAGTATTTT. It yields the protein CASSLRTGLTDTQYF.

The chain joins TRBV2 to TRBJ2-3, with D maybe TRBD1 (7 bases). Deletions cut 2 bases from V and 15 bases from J, with 21 bases between. Germline V gene data show CDR1 as SNHLY and CDR2 as FYNNEI. The CDR3 is 14 residues long. The DNA of the CDR3 is TGTGCCAGCAGTGAACAGGGGGGCGGGATACAAGGATATTTT. Residues: CASSEQGGGIQGYF.

The chain couples TRBV5-1 to TRBJ2-3, with 13 positions matching TRBD2. The germline CDR1 and CDR2 sequences are SGHRS and YFSETQ. V shed 2 bases, J shed 5 bases, and the junction held 8 bases outside the gene matches. This CDR3 comprises 17 residues. In DNA form, the CDR3 reads TGCGCCAGCAGCTTTTACGGACTAGCGGGAGATGTAGATACGCAGTATTTT. Encoded protein: CASSFYGLAGDVDTQYF.

The chain's CDR3 is CATSSDGRPWEQYF. The CDR3 DNA reads as TGTGCCACCAGTTCGGACGGGAGGCCGTGGGAGCAGTACTTC. The chain combines TRBV24-1 with TRBJ2-7; TRBD2 matches 7 bases. Looked up from germline, CDR1 is KGHDR and CDR2 is SFDVKD. The CDR3 totals 14 residues. Losses at the gene ends were 6 bases for V and 7 bases for J; bases not matched to a gene: 11.